Sequencing of this T cell receptor (beta chain) was carried out in a study of OX40 agonist ivuxolimab in advanced cancers. Whole-study context: Males comprised around 78% of the group, whose mean age was approximately 62 years (range 23 to 79). A partial response was reached by three patients: one with hepatocellular carcinoma and two with cutaneous melanoma.

Sequencing was performed with immunoSEQ multiplex PCR; in TCRdb, only in-frame clones are kept and a portion is missing. Of about 28,000 clones in the sample, 90% to 95% were seen once. Here the sequenced sample was CD4+ or CD8+ T cells sorted from blood, taken in a trial of the OX40 agonist ivuxolimab. This clonotype was sampled from an adult with an advanced solid tumor such as melanoma, head and neck, liver or kidney cancer.

CDR3 nucleotide sequence: TGTGCCAGCAGCTTGGTGGCGGGAGGGGACAATGAGCAGTTCTTC. It is translated as CASSLVAGGDNEQFF. This chain joins TRBV5-6 and TRBJ2-1; 9 bases align to TRBD2. Per the germline V gene, CDR1 is SGHDT and CDR2 is YYEEEE. The CDR3 has 15 residues. J was trimmed by 5 bases and V by 0 bases; bases with no gene match: 3.